These 27 T cell receptor beta chains originate from one sample sequenced in a study. Using its own MiXCR run on the RT-PCR reads, TCRdb lists one record per CDR3 protein. The sample yields more than 550,000 distinct CDR3 sequences, 12% to 15% seen once. The sample comprised memory CD4+ T cells from blood. Receptors originate from a female donor in good health, serving as a healthy control.

The rearrangement joins TRBV5-4 to TRBJ2-1; TRBD2 matches 10 bases. CDR1 is SGHNT, CDR2 YYREEE, per germline (reference sequence). This CDR3 has 16 residues. Trimming at V came to 0 bases and at J to 4 bases, leaving 4 bases not matched to a gene. The CDR3: CASSLAWTSGYNEQFF. For the CDR3, the DNA is TGTGCCAGCAGCTTGGCCTGGACTAGCGGTTACAATGAGCAGTTCTTC.

The rearrangement uses TRBV27 and TRBJ2-5; D gene uncertain. Germline V gene lookup returns CDR1 MNHEY and CDR2 SMNVEV (reference sequence). Trimming took off 0 bases at V and 8 bases at J, with 13 bases between the two ends. The CDR3 runs 14 residues. Here the CDR3 DNA reads TGTGCCAGCAGTTTATCGGGCCCCCCTGGTACCCAGTACTTC. Amino acids: CASSLSGPPGTQYF.

This clonotype appeared many times. CDR3 sequence: CASSSASGAYEQYF. The CDR3, as DNA: TGCGCCAGCAGTTCCGCTAGCGGGGCCTACGAGCAGTACTTC. The V and J genes are TRBV5-1 and TRBJ2-7; 9 bases match TRBD2. This CDR3 region has 14 residues. The V gene end was trimmed by 5 bases and the J gene end by 2 bases; junction bases not matched to a gene: 5. The germline V gene encodes CDR1 SGHRS and CDR2 YFSETQ.

This clonotype was detected ten times or more. This rearrangement joins TRBV6-5 to TRBJ1-6, with 7 bases identical to TRBD1. This CDR3 spans 15 amino acids. After removal of 0 bases from V and 5 bases from J, the junction contained 1 base not matched to a gene. Per the germline V gene, CDR1 is MNHEY and CDR2 is SVGAGI. CDR3 protein: CASSYSGTDNSPLHF. The CDR3 DNA reads as TGTGCCAGCAGTTACTCAGGGACAGATAATTCACCCCTCCACTTT.

This clonotype was found many times. The genes are TRBV7-8 and TRBJ2-7, with D possibly matching TRBD2 (5 bases). From germline, CDR1 is SGHVS and CDR2 FQNEAQ. The CDR3 length is 14 residues. V gave up 1 base and J gave up 6 bases, with 13 bases separating them. CDR3 in DNA: TGTGCCAGCAGCTTAGTGGGTACTGGGAGCGAGCAGTACTTC. Translation: CASSLVGTGSEQYF.

The V call is TRBV7-2, the J call TRBJ1-5; 7 nucleotides agree with TRBD1. Germline lookup yields CDR1 SGHTA and CDR2 FQGNSA. The CDR3 is 14 residues long. V gave up 4 bases and J gave up 6 bases; unmatched junction bases: 6. CDR3 residues: CASSYGQESQPQHF. Written as DNA, the CDR3 is TGTGCCAGCAGCTACGGACAGGAGTCTCAGCCCCAGCATTTT.

The V gene is TRBV5-1, the J gene TRBJ2-7; D is possibly TRBD1 or TRBD2 (6 bases each). Deletions cut 0 bases from V and 1 base from J, with 20 bases between. Germline-derived CDR1 and CDR2 are SGHRS and YFSETQ. The CDR3 contains 18 residues. The CDR3 DNA reads TGCGCCAGCAGCTTGGGGCCGGGGGCAGGGGCTAAGTCCTACGAGCAGTACTTC. Translated, it gives CASSLGPGAGAKSYEQYF. Looking up the rest from reference TRBV5-1 and TRBJ2-7 gives the full variable domain: KAGVTQTPRYLIKTRGQQVTLSCSPISGHRSVSWYQQTPGQGLQFLFEYFSETQRNKGNFPGRFSGRQFSNSRSEMNVSTLELGDSALYLCASSLGPGAGAKSYEQYFGPGTRLTVT.

This clonotype turned up a few times. The chain links TRBV10-3 to TRBJ1-3, with D possibly TRBD1 on 6 matching bases. The CDR3 consists of 15 residues. The V and J ends lost 3 bases and 4 bases respectively, with 13 bases between them. Germline V gives CDR1 ENHRY, CDR2 SYGVKD. In DNA, the CDR3 is TGTGCCATCAGTGATTACGACAGGAGAGGAAACACCATATATTTT. Its translation is CAISDYDRRGNTIYF.

This clonotype was counted a few times. J is TRBJ2-7 and V is TRBV20-1, with D perhaps given as TRBD1 or TRBD2 (5 bases each). V dropped 6 bases and J dropped 4 bases, with 19 bases sitting between them. Germline CDR1 and CDR2: DFQATT and SNEGSKA (reference sequence). This CDR3 contains 14 residues. CDR3 in amino acids: CSASRAGSVYEQYF. CDR3 nucleotides: TGCAGTGCCAGTCGAGCAGGGAGTGTGTACGAGCAGTACTTC.

This chain uses TRBV7-2 with TRBJ1-5, with D tentatively TRBD1 (5 bases). Trimming stripped 6 bases from V and 5 bases from J, with 14 bases between. Germline V CDR1 and CDR2: SGHTA, FQGNSA. CDR3 length: 14 amino acids. CDR3 loop: CASSRQRGYQPQHF. The CDR3 region has the DNA TGTGCCAGCAGTAGACAGAGAGGATATCAGCCCCAGCATTTT.

In this sample, this clonotype turned up a few times. J is TRBJ2-2 and V is TRBV29-1; D ambiguous. The CDR3 is 11 residues long. The germline V gene encodes CDR1 SQVTM and CDR2 ANQGSEA. V was shortened by 3 bases and J by 4 bases, with 3 bases between the two germline ends. CDR3 DNA sequence: TGCAGCGTTGACCGCACCGGGGAGCTGTTTTTT. Protein product: CSVDRTGELFF.

This clonotype appeared many times. V is TRBV24-1 and J is TRBJ2-5; D tentatively reads TRBD1 or TRBD2 (5 bases each). Germline CDR1 and CDR2: KGHDR and SFDVKD. Trimming took 3 bases from V and 2 from J, leaving 6 bases between them. The CDR3 runs 13 residues. The CDR3 DNA follows: TGTGCCACCAGTGATGGGGGACAAGAGACCCAGTACTTC. Translation: CATSDGGQETQYF.

This clonotype showed up many times. V usage is TRBV12-3 or TRBV12-4 and J usage is TRBJ1-2; D ambiguous. CDR3 size: 14 residues. V lost 6 bases and J 2 bases, leaving 13 bases between the germline ends. The DNA of the CDR3 is TGTGCCAGCAGACCTTACGACGGAAACTATGGCTACACCTTC. Its translation: CASRPYDGNYGYTF.

This clonotype has a handful of counts. This chain connects TRBV5-1 to TRBJ2-1; 11 bases agree with TRBD2. Germline V gene sequence: CDR1 SGHRS, CDR2 YFSETQ. V lost 4 bases to trimming and J lost 7 bases; unmatched junction nucleotides: 7. The CDR3 is 15 residues long. CDR3 amino acids: CASSDTSGSGNEQFF. CDR3 sequence (DNA): TGCGCCAGCAGCGACACTAGCGGGAGCGGTAATGAGCAGTTCTTC. Drawing the rest from reference TRBV5-1 and TRBJ2-1, the complete variable domain is KAGVTQTPRYLIKTRGQQVTLSCSPISGHRSVSWYQQTPGQGLQFLFEYFSETQRNKGNFPGRFSGRQFSNSRSEMNVSTLELGDSALYLCASSDTSGSGNEQFFGPGTRLTVL.

The chain recombines TRBV5-6 with TRBJ1-1; D may be TRBD1 (6 bases). Trimming removed 3 bases from V and 6 bases from J, with 12 bases in between. This CDR3 is built from 13 residues. CDR1 is SGHDT and CDR2 is YYEEEE in the germline V gene. The CDR3 reads CASSSASGAEAFF. DNA of the CDR3: TGTGCCAGCAGCTCAGCCTCAGGGGCTGAAGCTTTCTTT.

This clonotype has more than one count but fewer than ten. This sequence joins TRBV18 and TRBJ2-2; 8 bases agree with TRBD1. CDR3 length: 16 amino acids. Trimming removed 2 bases from V and 6 bases from J; junction bases left unmatched: 8. Looked up from germline, CDR1 is KGHSH and CDR2 is LQKENI. CDR3 sequence reads: CASSPTGTGDSGELFF. CDR3 DNA sequence: TGTGCCAGCTCACCAACCGGGACAGGCGACTCCGGGGAGCTGTTTTTT.

The rearrangement links TRBV20-1 to TRBJ2-1, with TRBD2 matching 11 bases. The CDR3 runs to 16 residues. The ends lost 0 bases at V and 10 bases at J; junction bases unmatched: 11. CDR1 is DFQATT, CDR2 SNEGSKA, per germline (reference sequence). CDR3 region: CSARDSLAGGHWEQFF. Here the CDR3 DNA reads TGCAGTGCTAGAGATTCCTTAGCGGGAGGGCACTGGGAGCAGTTCTTC.

This clonotype was seen repeatedly, ten times or more. The V gene is TRBV7-2, the J gene TRBJ2-3; D is perhaps TRBD1 (6 bases). Germline-derived CDR1 and CDR2 are SGHTA and FQGNSA. This CDR3 spans 14 amino acids. Between the trimmed V and J ends, which lost 2 bases and 5 bases, there was a span of 11 bases. The CDR3 DNA sequence: TGTGCCAGCAGCTTAAGGGGGAGAGGAGATACGCAGTATTTT. Protein product: CASSLRGRGDTQYF.

The V gene is TRBV6-5, the J gene TRBJ1-6; 7 bases line up with TRBD1. Germline-derived CDR1 and CDR2 are MNHEY and SVGAGI. The CDR3 is made up of 14 amino acids. After removal of 5 bases from V and 9 bases from J, the junction contained 7 bases not matched to a gene. As DNA, the CDR3 is TGTGCCAGCAGTCCGACAGGGCTTGTTTCACCCCTCCACTTT. Amino acids: CASSPTGLVSPLHF.

This clonotype was observed at least ten times. The V and J genes are TRBV4-3 and TRBJ2-5; D remains unclear. Germline V gene sequence: CDR1 LGHNA, CDR2 YSLEER. There are 15 residues in the CDR3. V shed 0 bases and J shed 6 bases, with 14 bases lying between them. The DNA of the CDR3 is TGCGCCAGCAGCCAAGAGATTAGTCCAACGCAGACCCAGTACTTC. This sequence encodes CASSQEISPTQTQYF.

This clonotype has ten or more counts. The V call is TRBV20-1, the J call TRBJ2-1; weak D call: TRBD2 (6 bases). This CDR3 has 13 residues. Germline V gene sequence: CDR1 DFQATT, CDR2 SNEGSKA (reference sequence). CDR3 loop: CSPAGALGNEQFF. The CDR3 DNA sequence: TGCAGCCCAGCGGGTGCTCTAGGAAATGAGCAGTTCTTC.

This clonotype was seen a few times. This chain connects TRBV24-1 to TRBJ2-6; the D gene is possibly TRBD1 (6 bases). This CDR3 has 18 amino acids. In germline, CDR1 is KGHDR, CDR2 SFDVKD. V was shortened by 3 bases and J by 1 base, with 15 bases between the two germline ends. The CDR3: CATSDTGWALSGANVLTF. CDR3 DNA sequence: TGTGCCACCAGTGATACAGGGTGGGCGCTTTCTGGGGCCAACGTCCTGACTTTC.

The V and J genes are TRBV19 and TRBJ1-1, with D maybe TRBD1 (6 bases). V lost 3 bases and J lost 7, with 15 bases in between. The CDR3 sequence is 14 residues long. The germline CDR1 and CDR2 sequences are LNHDA and SQIVND (reference sequence). The CDR3 DNA sequence: TGTGCCAGTAGTATCCCCCAGGGGAGGGGTGAAGCTTTCTTT. It translates to CASSIPQGRGEAFF.

This clonotype has a handful of counts. The V and J genes are TRBV2 and TRBJ2-7; TRBD1 or TRBD2 may be the D gene (5 bases each). Between the trimmed V and J ends, which lost 2 bases and 7 bases, there was a span of 15 bases. CDR3 size: 14 residues. CDR1 and CDR2 from the germline V gene are SNHLY and FYNNEI. The CDR3 nucleotides are TGTGCCAGCAGTGAAAGGAGGTCGGCAGGGGAGCAGTACTTC. Translation gives CASSERRSAGEQYF.

This clonotype was seen a handful of times. The V gene is TRBV28, the J gene TRBJ1-6, with TRBD1 matching over 12 bases. Per germline, CDR1 MDHEN and CDR2 SYDVKM. V was clipped by 2 bases and J by 11 bases; unmatched bases: 7. CDR3 size: 16 residues. CDR3 residues: CASSLGGTGGRAPLHF. As DNA, the CDR3 is TGTGCCAGCAGTTTAGGTGGGACAGGGGGCCGAGCACCCCTCCACTTT. Full variable domain (missing parts from reference TRBV28 and TRBJ1-6): DVKVTQSSRYLVKRTGEKVFLECVQDMDHENMFWYRQDPGLGLRLIYFSYDVKMKEKGDIPEGYSVSREKKERFSLILESASTNQTSMYLCASSLGGTGGRAPLHFGNGTRLTVT.

The chain links TRBV3-1 to TRBJ2-7; D unclear. Trimming left V 3 bases short and J 5 bases short, with 11 bases between. Germline lookup yields CDR1 LGHDT and CDR2 YNNKEL (reference sequence). This CDR3 spans 13 amino acids. The DNA of the CDR3 is TGTGCCAGCAGCCAGGGGATACGGGACGAGCAGTACTTC. This sequence encodes CASSQGIRDEQYF.

This clonotype appeared once. DNA for the CDR3: TGTGCCAGCAGTCCCTCTGGCTCTGGGGCCAACGTCCTGACTTTC. Its translation is CASSPSGSGANVLTF. This rearrangement joins TRBV6-5 to TRBJ2-6; no clear D gene. Germline loops: CDR1 MNHEY, CDR2 SVGAGI. The V and J ends lost 5 bases and 0 bases respectively, with 8 bases between them. The CDR3 spans 15 residues.